This T cell receptor (beta chain) derives from a study of blood T cell repertoires in COVID-19. Study context: The analysed material was cDNA or gDNA that came from T cells, B-cell-depleted T cells, or PBMCs.

This CDR3 has 15 amino acids. Germline V gene sequence: CDR1 MNHEY, CDR2 SVGAGI. V was trimmed by 2 bases and J by 5 bases, leaving 16 bases between them. Data came from immunoSEQ multiplex PCR; TCRdb stores just in-frame clones and leaves some out. The sample has 300,000 to 400,000 clones, roughly 86% seen once. The chain employs TRBV6-5 and TRBJ2-7; possibly TRBD2 for D (6 bases). The sequencing input was peripheral blood. The TCR was taken from a man aged 25 to 40 with COVID-19, enrolled during active disease. DNA for the CDR3: TGTGCCAGCAGTTACACCGAAAGGGGACTCCACGAGCAGTACTTC. Translated, it gives CASSYTERGLHEQYF.